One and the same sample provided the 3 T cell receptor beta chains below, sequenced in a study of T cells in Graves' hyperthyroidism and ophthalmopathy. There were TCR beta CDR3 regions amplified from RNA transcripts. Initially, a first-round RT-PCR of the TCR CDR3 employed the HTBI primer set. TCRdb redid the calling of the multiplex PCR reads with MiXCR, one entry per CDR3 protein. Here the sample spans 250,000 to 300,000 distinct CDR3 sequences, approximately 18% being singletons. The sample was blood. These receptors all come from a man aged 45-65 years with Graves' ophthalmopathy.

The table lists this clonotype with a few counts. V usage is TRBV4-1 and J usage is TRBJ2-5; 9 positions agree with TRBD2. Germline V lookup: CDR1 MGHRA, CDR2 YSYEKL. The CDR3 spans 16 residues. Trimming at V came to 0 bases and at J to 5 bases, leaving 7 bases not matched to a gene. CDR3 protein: CASSQDGTSHAETQYF. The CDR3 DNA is TGCGCCAGCAGCCAAGATGGGACTAGCCACGCGGAGACCCAGTACTTC.

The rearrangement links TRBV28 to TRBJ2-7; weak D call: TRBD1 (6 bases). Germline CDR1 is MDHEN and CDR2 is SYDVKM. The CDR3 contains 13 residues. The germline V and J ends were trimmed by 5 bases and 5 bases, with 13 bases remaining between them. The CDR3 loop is CASSQGNRNEQYF. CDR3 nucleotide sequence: TGTGCCAGCAGTCAGGGGAATCGGAACGAGCAGTACTTC.

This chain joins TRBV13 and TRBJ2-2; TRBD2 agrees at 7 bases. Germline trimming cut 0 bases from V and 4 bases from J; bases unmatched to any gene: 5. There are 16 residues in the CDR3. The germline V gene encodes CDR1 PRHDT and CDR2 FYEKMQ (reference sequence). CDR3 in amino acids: CASSLGAGRSTGELFF. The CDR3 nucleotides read TGTGCCAGCAGCTTAGGTGCCGGGAGGTCCACCGGGGAGCTGTTTTTT.